These 12 T cell receptor beta chains share one sample of origin, sequenced in a study of T cells in Graves' hyperthyroidism and ophthalmopathy (dated by TCRdb to the late 2010s). Libraries were constructed by multiplex PCR. Sequencing was carried out with an Illumina HiSeq 2000. Amplification of TCR beta CDR3 regions was carried out from RNA transcripts. For the first round of RT-PCR on the TCR CDR3, the HTBI primer set was used together with the Qiagen OneStep RT-PCR kit. The public reads were run again by TCRdb, first through fastp at Q25 and then through MiXCR, and only productive beta chains were kept. Each entry merges the rows of one CDR3 protein and shows their most common DNA and genes. In this sample the table shows about 640,000 distinct CDR3 sequences, about 20% of which occur a single time. The ten largest clones capture 34% of the sample. The source material was blood. These receptor sequences come from a man aged 25-40 years with Graves' ophthalmopathy.

This clonotype was seen only a few times. The rearrangement uses TRBV6-1 and TRBJ2-7, with a possible D match to TRBD1 (5 bases). CDR3 length: 14 amino acids. Germline CDR1 is MNHNS and CDR2 is SASEGT. V was trimmed by 3 bases and J by 0 bases, leaving 9 bases between them. The CDR3 DNA reads as TGTGCCAGCAGTGATGACGGACACTCCTACGAGCAGTACTTC. Encoded protein: CASSDDGHSYEQYF.

Comment on this clonotype: One junction end does not reproduce the germline sequence, and a read error may be involved. The rearrangement joins TRBV6-9 to TRBJ2-1; 11 bases match TRBD2. Germline assignment: CDR1 MNHGY and CDR2 SVAAGI. The CDR3 length is 17 residues. The CDR3 spells CASSHSPLAGAPNEQFF. As DNA, the CDR3 is TGTGCCAGCAGTCATTCCCCACTAGCGGGAGCCCCCAATGAGCAGTTCTTC.

This clonotype has a count of ten or more. The J gene is TRBJ2-1, the V gene TRBV28; 15 bases are shared with TRBD2. Germline values: CDR1 MDHEN, CDR2 SYDVKM. CDR3 length: 22 residues. J gave up 3 bases and V 5 bases, and 20 bases lay outside the gene matches. CDR3 region: CASSATWTSGRVPHANYNEQFF. CDR3 in DNA: TGTGCCAGCAGTGCAACGTGGACTAGCGGGAGGGTGCCCCACGCAAACTACAATGAGCAGTTCTTC.

This clonotype was recorded a few times. V usage is TRBV19 and J usage is TRBJ1-6; perhaps TRBD1 as D (6 bases). The ends were cut back, 6 bases at V and 4 bases at J, with 16 bases in the middle. Germline lookup yields CDR1 LNHDA and CDR2 SQIVND (reference sequence). The CDR3 has 16 amino acids. The CDR3 bases are TGTGCCAGTAGCCCGGACAGCGAAAGTTATAATTCACCCCTCCACTTT. Its translation: CASSPDSESYNSPLHF.

Only a few counts were recorded for this clonotype. This sequence joins TRBV7-9 and TRBJ2-7, with TRBD2 identical over 12 bases. The V segment lost 4 bases and the J segment 0 bases; nucleotides outside the gene matches: 10. This CDR3 region has 18 residues. In germline, CDR1 is SEHNR, CDR2 FQNEAQ (reference sequence). DNA for the CDR3: TGTGCCAGCAGCTCAGCCACCGGGACTAGCGGGCTCTCCTACGAGCAGTACTTC. Translation gives CASSSATGTSGLSYEQYF.

This clonotype was recorded many times. This chain connects TRBV28 to TRBJ1-5; D remains ambiguous. The germline V gene encodes CDR1 MDHEN and CDR2 SYDVKM. The V gene lost 4 bases and the J gene lost 4 bases, with 11 bases spanning the gap. CDR3 length: 14 residues. DNA for the CDR3: TGTGCCAGCAGTTCCCCCTCCCTTAATCAGCCCCAGCATTTT. It translates to CASSSPSLNQPQHF.

This clonotype showed up just a few times. The V and J genes are TRBV27 and TRBJ2-7; 8 bases match TRBD2. Germline trimming cut 5 bases from V and 4 bases from J; bases unmatched to any gene: 10. The germline V gene encodes CDR1 MNHEY and CDR2 SMNVEV (reference sequence). The CDR3 sequence is 15 residues long. CDR3 amino acids: CASSPLVSGSYEQYF. CDR3 coding DNA: TGTGCCAGCAGTCCCCTCGTCAGCGGGAGTTACGAGCAGTACTTC.

In its sample, this clonotype was seen a few times. The rearrangement joins TRBV27 to TRBJ2-5; no definite D call. Germline V CDR1 and CDR2: MNHEY, SMNVEV (reference sequence). This CDR3 contains 13 residues. V gave up 6 bases and J gave up 2 bases, with 10 bases separating them. CDR3 nucleotide sequence: TGTGCCAGCAGCCGGAAACCGCAAGAGACCCAGTACTTC. It codes for CASSRKPQETQYF.

This clonotype showed up just a few times. The V call is TRBV29-1, the J call TRBJ1-1; D not certain. V was trimmed by 4 bases and J by 2 bases, leaving 11 bases between them. This CDR3 region has 13 residues. Looked up from germline, CDR1 is SQVTM and CDR2 is ANQGSEA. CDR3 DNA sequence: TGCAGCGTTGGCAGGCGCCTTAACACTGAAGCTTTCTTT. Residues: CSVGRRLNTEAFF.

The chain couples TRBV7-9 to TRBJ2-2; D is perhaps TRBD2 (6 bases). The CDR3 length is 17 residues. Trimming stripped 4 bases from V and 5 bases from J, with 20 bases between. The germline gives CDR1 SEHNR, CDR2 FQNEAQ (reference sequence). The CDR3 DNA is TGTGCCAGCAGCTCCTCGACTAGTAGCTCCGCTACCGGGGAGCTGTTTTTT. Encoded protein: CASSSSTSSSATGELFF.

The table lists this clonotype with many counts. The CDR3: CASSQEAGGAETQYF. The CDR3 nucleotides read TGTGCCAGCAGCCAAGAAGCCGGGGGCGCAGAGACCCAGTACTTC. The chain employs TRBV3-1 and TRBJ2-5, with D perhaps matching TRBD1 or TRBD2 (6 bases each). V lost 0 bases and J lost 4, with 12 bases in between. From germline, CDR1 is LGHDT and CDR2 YNNKEL (reference sequence). The length of the CDR3 is 15 residues.

The chain carries TRBV24-1 and TRBJ2-1, with 9 bases aligning to TRBD2. The ends lost 5 bases at V and 8 bases at J; junction bases unmatched: 6. The germline V gene has CDR1 KGHDR and CDR2 SFDVKD. The CDR3 is 14 residues long. The CDR3 region has the DNA TGTGCCACCAGTGCTGGGGGACTAGCCGATGAGCAGTTCTTC. It translates to CATSAGGLADEQFF.